This entry is about one T cell receptor (beta chain). Repertoires were generated with immunoSEQ multiplex PCR, while TCRdb's copy carries only in-frame clones and drops some. Of 180,000 or so clones in the sample, 70% to 90% are singletons; the top ten hold approximately 4%. The data are from a study of blood T cell repertoires in COVID-19. Study summary: Material from acute and convalescent COVID-19 was sourced from the United States, Italy and Spain. T cells, B-cell-depleted T cells, or PBMCs provided the cDNA or gDNA that served as material.

CDR3 size: 14 residues. The germline V gene has CDR1 KGHSH and CDR2 LQKENI. V was shortened by 3 bases and J by 5 bases, with 11 bases between the two germline ends. Material for sequencing was peripheral blood. The V call is TRBV18, the J call TRBJ1-5, with a possible D match to TRBD1 (6 bases). This TCR came from a young woman with acute or convalescent COVID-19. CDR3 DNA: TGTGCCAGCTCACCGACAGGCGATGATCAGCCCCAGCATTTT. This translates into CASSPTGDDQPQHF.